This record concerns one TCR beta chain sequence. Antigen specificity is unknown. The entry originates in a study of radiotherapy plus CTLA-4 blockade in lung cancer. General study points: Tumor-derived TCR clones expanded in blood after radiotherapy plus ipilimumab. Early blood T cell clone dynamics, with interferon-beta, were reported to best predict response.

Germline CDR1 reads SGHNT; CDR2 reads YYREEE (reference sequence). Trimming removed 4 bases from V and 8 bases from J, with 10 bases in between. The length of the CDR3 is 12 residues. TCRdb's table, derived via immunoSEQ multiplex PCR, lists solely in-frame clones and lacks some. This table has roughly 130,000 clones, 85% to 90% appearing once. The sequencing used peripheral blood, collected from a patient treated with radiotherapy plus ipilimumab. The TCR comes from a human donor with non-small cell lung cancer that progressed on radiotherapy plus ipilimumab. This chain links TRBV5-4 with TRBJ2-1; unclear D gene. The CDR3 DNA reads as TGTGCCAGCAGCGACGACGTCTATGAGCAGTTCTTC. Amino acids: CASSDDVYEQFF.